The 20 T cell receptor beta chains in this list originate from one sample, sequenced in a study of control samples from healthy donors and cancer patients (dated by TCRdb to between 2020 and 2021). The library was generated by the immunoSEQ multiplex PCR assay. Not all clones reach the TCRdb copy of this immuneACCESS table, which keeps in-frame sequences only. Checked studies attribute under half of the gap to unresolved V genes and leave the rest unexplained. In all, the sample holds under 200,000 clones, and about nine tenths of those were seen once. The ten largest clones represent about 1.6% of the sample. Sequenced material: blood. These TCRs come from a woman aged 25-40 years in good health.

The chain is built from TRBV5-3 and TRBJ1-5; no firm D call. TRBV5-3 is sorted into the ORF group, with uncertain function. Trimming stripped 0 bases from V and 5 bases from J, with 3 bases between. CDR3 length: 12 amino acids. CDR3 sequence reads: CARSLGDQPQHF. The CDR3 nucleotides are TGTGCCAGAAGCTTGGGGGATCAGCCCCAGCATTTT.

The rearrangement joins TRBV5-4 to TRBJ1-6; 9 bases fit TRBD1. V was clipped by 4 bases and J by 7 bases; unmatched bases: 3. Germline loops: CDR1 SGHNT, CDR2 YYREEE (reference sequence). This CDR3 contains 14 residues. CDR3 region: CASSLDRGNSPLHF. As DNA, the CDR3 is TGTGCCAGCAGCCTTGACAGGGGGAATTCACCCCTCCACTTT. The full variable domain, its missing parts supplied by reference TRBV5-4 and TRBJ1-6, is ETGVTQSPTHLIKTRGQQVTLRCSSQSGHNTVSWYQQALGQGPQFIFQYYREEENGRGNFPPRFSGLQFPNYSSELNVNALELDDSALYLCASSLDRGNSPLHFGNGTRLTVT.

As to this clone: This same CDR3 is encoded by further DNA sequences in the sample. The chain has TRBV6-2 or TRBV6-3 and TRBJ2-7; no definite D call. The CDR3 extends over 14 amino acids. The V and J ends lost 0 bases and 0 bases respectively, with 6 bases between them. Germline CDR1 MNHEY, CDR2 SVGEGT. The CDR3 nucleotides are TGTGCCAGCAGTTACTCACAGAGCTCCTACGAGCAGTACTTC. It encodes CASSYSQSSYEQYF.

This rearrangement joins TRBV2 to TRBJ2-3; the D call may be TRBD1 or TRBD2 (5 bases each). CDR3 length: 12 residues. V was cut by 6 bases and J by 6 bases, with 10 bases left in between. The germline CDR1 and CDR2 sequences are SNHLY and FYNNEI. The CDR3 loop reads CASRGDGDTQYF. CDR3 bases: TGTGCCAGCAGGGGGGACGGGGATACGCAGTATTTT.

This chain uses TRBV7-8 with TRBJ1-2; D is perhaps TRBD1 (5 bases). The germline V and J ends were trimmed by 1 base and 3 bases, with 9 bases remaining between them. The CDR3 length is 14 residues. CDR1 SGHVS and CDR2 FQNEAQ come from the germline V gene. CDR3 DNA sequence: TGTGCCAGCAGCTTAGTAGGAGGGGACTATGGCTACACCTTC. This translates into CASSLVGGDYGYTF.

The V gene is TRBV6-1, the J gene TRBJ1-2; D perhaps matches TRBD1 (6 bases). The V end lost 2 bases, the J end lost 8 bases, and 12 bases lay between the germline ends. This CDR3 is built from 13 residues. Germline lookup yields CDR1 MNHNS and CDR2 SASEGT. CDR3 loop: CASSESGARGYTF. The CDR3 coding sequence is TGTGCCAGCAGTGAATCGGGGGCCAGAGGCTACACCTTC.

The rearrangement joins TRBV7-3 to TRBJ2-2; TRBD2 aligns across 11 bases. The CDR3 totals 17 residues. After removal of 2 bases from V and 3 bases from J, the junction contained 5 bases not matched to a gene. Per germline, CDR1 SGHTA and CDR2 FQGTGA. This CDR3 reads CASSLLASGGYTGELFF. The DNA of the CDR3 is TGTGCCAGCAGCTTACTGGCTAGCGGGGGGTACACCGGGGAGCTGTTTTTT. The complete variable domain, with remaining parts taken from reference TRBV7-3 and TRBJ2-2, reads GAGVSQTPSNKVTEKGKYVELRCDPISGHTALYWYRQSLGQGPEFLIYFQGTGAADDSGLPNDRFFAVRPEGSVSTLKIQRTERGDSAVYLCASSLLASGGYTGELFFGEGSRLTVL.

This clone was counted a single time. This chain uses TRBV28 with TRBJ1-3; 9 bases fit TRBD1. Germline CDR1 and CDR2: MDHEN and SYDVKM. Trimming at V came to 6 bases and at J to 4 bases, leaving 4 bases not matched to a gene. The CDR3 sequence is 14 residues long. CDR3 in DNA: TGTGCCAGCAGGGGGGACAGGGCGGGAAACACCATATATTTT. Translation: CASRGDRAGNTIYF.

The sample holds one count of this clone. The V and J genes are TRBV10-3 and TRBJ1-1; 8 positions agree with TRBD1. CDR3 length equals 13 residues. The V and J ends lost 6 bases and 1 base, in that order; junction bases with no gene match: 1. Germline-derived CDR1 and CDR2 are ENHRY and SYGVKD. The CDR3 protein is CAISGTGNTEAFF. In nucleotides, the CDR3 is TGTGCCATCAGCGGGACAGGGAACACTGAAGCTTTCTTT.

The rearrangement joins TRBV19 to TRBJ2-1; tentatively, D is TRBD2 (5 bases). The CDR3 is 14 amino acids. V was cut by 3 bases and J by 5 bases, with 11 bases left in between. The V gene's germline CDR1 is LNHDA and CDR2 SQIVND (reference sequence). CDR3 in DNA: TGTGCCAGTAGTATTCGGACTTTTAACAATGAGCAGTTCTTC. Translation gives CASSIRTFNNEQFF.

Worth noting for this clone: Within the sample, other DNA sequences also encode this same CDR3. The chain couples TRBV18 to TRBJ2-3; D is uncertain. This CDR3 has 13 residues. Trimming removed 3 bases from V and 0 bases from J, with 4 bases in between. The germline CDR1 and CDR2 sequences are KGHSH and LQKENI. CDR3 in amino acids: CASSPASTDTQYF. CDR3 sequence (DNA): TGTGCCAGCTCACCGGCCAGCACAGATACGCAGTATTTT.

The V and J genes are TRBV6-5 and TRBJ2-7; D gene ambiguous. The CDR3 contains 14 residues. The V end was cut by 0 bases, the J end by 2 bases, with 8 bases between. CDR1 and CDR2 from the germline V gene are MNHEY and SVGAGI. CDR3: CASSYSYRAYEQYF. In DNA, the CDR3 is TGTGCCAGCAGTTACTCGTACCGAGCCTACGAGCAGTACTTC.

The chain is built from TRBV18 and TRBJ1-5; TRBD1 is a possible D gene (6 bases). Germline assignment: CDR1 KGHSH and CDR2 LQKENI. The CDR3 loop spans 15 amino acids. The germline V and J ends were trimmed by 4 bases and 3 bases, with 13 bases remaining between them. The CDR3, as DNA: TGTGCCAGCTCACGGGGGGCGATCTTCAATCAGCCCCAGCATTTT. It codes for CASSRGAIFNQPQHF.

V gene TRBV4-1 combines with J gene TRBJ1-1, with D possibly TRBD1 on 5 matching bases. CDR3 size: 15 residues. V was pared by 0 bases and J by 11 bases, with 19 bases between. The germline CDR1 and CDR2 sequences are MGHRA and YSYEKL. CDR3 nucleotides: TGCGCCAGCAGCCAAGATGTCCGCGGGACCCCATACGCTTTCTTT. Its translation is CASSQDVRGTPYAFF.

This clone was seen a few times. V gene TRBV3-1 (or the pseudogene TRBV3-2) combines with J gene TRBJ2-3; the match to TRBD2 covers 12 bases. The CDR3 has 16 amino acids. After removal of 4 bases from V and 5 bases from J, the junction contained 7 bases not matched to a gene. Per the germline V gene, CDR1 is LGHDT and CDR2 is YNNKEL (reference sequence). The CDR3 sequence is CASSLTSGRRGDTQYF. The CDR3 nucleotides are TGTGCCAGCAGCCTTACTAGCGGGAGGCGAGGAGATACGCAGTATTTT.

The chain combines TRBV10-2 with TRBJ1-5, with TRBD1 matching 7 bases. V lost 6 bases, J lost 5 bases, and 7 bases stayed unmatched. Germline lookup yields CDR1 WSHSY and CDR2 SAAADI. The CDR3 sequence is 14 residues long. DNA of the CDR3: TGCGCCAGCAGCCCCGACAGGGCTTATCAGCCCCAGCATTTT. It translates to CASSPDRAYQPQHF.

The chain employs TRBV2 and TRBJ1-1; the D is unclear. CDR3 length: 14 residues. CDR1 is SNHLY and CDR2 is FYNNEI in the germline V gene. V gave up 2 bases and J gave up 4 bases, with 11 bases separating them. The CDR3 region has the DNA TGTGCCAGCAGTGAAAGGGCGAGGAGCACTGAAGCTTTCTTT. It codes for CASSERARSTEAFF.

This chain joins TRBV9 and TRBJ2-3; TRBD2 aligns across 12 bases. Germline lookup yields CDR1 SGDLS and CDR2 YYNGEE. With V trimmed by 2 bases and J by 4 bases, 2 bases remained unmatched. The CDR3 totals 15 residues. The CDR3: CASSVLAGGPDTQYF. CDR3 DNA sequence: TGTGCCAGCAGCGTCCTAGCGGGAGGGCCAGATACGCAGTATTTT.

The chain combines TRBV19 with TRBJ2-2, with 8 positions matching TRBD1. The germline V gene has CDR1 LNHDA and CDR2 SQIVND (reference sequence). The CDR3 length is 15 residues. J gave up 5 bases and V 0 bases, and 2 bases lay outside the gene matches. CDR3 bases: TGTGCCAGTAGTATAGACAGGGGGCGGACCGGGGAGCTGTTTTTT. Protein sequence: CASSIDRGRTGELFF.

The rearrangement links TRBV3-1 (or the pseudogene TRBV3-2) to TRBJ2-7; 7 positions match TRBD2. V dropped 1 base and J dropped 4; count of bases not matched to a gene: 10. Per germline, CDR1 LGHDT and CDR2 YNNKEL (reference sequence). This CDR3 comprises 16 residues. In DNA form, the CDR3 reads TGTGCCAGCAGCCAAGCGGGGACGGGAGGAGTTTACGAGCAGTACTTC. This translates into CASSQAGTGGVYEQYF.